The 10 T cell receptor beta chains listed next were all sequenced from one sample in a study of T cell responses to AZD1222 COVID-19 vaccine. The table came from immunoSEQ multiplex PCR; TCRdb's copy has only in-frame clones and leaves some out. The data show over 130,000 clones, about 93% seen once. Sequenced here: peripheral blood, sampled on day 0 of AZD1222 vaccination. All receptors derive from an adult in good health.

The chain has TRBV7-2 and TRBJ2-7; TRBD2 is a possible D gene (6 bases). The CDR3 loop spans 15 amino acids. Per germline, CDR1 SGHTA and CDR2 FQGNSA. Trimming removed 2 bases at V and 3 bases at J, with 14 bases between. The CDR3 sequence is CASSLRDGGGYEQYF. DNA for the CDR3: TGTGCCAGCAGCTTAAGGGACGGGGGTGGCTACGAGCAGTACTTC.

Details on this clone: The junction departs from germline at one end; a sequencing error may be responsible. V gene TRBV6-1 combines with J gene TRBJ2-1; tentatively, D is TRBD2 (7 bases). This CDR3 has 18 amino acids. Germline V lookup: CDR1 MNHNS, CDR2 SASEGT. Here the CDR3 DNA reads TGTGCCCGCAGTGAAGCGGGGTTGGGGGGGGGCGGCCTCCATGAGCAGTTCTTC. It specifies CARSEAGLGGGGLHEQFF.

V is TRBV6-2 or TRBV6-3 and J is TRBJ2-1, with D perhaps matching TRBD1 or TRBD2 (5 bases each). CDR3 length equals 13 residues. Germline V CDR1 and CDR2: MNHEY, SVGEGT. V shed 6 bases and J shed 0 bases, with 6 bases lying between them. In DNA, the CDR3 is TGTGCCAGCAGCGGGGCCTCCTACAATGAGCAGTTCTTC. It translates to CASSGASYNEQFF.

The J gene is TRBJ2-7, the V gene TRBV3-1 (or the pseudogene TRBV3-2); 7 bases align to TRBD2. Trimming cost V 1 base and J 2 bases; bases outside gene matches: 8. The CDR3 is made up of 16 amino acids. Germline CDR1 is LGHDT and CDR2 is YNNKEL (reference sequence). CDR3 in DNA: TGTGCCAGCAGCCAAGCCGGCGGGAGAACTCCCTACGAGCAGTACTTC. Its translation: CASSQAGGRTPYEQYF.

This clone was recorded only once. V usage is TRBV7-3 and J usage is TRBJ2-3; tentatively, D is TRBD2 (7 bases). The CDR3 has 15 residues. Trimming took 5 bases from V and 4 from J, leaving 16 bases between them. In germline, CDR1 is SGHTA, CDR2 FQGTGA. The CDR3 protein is CASSPIAGAADTQYF. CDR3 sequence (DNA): TGTGCCAGCAGCCCTATCGCGGGGGCGGCAGATACGCAGTATTTT.

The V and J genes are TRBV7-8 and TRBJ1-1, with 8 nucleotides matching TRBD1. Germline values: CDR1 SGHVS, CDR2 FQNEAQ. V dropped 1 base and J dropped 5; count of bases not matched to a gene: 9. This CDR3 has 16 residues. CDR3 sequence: CASSLGVGQGATEAFF. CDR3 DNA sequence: TGTGCCAGCAGCTTAGGTGTGGGTCAGGGGGCTACTGAAGCTTTCTTT.

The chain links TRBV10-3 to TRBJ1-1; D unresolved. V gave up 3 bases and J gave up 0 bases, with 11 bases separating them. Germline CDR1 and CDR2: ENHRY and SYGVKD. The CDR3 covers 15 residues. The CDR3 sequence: CAISEGGGMNTEAFF. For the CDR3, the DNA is TGTGCCATCAGTGAAGGAGGCGGAATGAACACTGAAGCTTTCTTT.

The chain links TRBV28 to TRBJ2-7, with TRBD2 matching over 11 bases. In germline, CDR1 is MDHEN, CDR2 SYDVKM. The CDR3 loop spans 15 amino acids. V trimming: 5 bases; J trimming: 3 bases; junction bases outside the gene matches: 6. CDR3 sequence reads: CASSRAGTSGYEQYF. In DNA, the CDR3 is TGTGCCAGCAGTCGGGCGGGGACTAGCGGCTACGAGCAGTACTTC. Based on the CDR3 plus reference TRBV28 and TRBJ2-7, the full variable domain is DVKVTQSSRYLVKRTGEKVFLECVQDMDHENMFWYRQDPGLGLRLIYFSYDVKMKEKGDIPEGYSVSREKKERFSLILESASTNQTSMYLCASSRAGTSGYEQYFGPGTRLTVT.

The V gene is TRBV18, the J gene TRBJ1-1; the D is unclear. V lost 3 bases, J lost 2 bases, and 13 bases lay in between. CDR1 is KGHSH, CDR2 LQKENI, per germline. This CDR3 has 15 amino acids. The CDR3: CASSPAVATNTEAFF. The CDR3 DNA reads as TGTGCCAGCTCACCCGCGGTCGCTACAAACACTGAAGCTTTCTTT.

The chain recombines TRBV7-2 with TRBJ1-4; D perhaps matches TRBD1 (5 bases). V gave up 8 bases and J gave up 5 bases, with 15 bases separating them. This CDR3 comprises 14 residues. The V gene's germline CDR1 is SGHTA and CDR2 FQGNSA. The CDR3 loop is CASASPGRNEKLFF. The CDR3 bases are TGTGCCAGCGCCTCGCCAGGGAGGAATGAAAAACTGTTTTTT.